Each of the 22 T cell receptor beta chains below was sequenced from the same sample in a study of cytomegalovirus exposure and HLA in healthy donors. In the PCR, 60 Vbeta and 13 Jbeta primers were used. Method: immunoSEQ multiplex PCR; TCRdb's copy keeps in-frame clones and lacks some. This repertoire shows about 190,000 clones, roughly 73% found once; its top ten account for around 2.2%. Sample: PBMCs. The receptors were sampled from a woman in her 30s in good health and CMV-seropositive.

This clone was recorded a few times. The J gene is TRBJ2-7, the V gene TRBV19; D perhaps matches TRBD1 (5 bases). The CDR3 contains 13 residues. Germline CDR1 LNHDA, CDR2 SQIVND (reference sequence). With 6 bases removed from V and 6 bases from J, the gap between germline ends came to 15 bases. The CDR3 DNA reads as TGTGCCAGTAGCAGACAGATTACCTCCGAGCAGTACTTC. Translated, it gives CASSRQITSEQYF. The full variable domain, with the rest looked up from reference TRBV19 and TRBJ2-7, is DGGITQSPKYLFRKEGQNVTLSCEQNLNHDAMYWYRQDPGQGLRLIYYSQIVNDFQKGDIAEGYSVSREKKESFPLTVTSAQKNPTAFYLCASSRQITSEQYFGPGTRLTVT.

The chain links TRBV18 to TRBJ1-5, with D perhaps TRBD1 (5 bases). The germline V and J ends were trimmed by 0 bases and 1 base, with 10 bases remaining between them. From germline, CDR1 is KGHSH and CDR2 LQKENI. There are 16 residues in the CDR3. Here the CDR3 DNA reads TGTGCCAGCTCACCACCGGGCAGGGTGAGCAATCAGCCCCAGCATTTT. Translating gives CASSPPGRVSNQPQHF.

V usage is TRBV4-1 and J usage is TRBJ2-7, with 7 nucleotides matching TRBD1. The V gene end was trimmed by 2 bases and the J gene end by 0 bases; junction bases not matched to a gene: 10. This CDR3 is 17 amino acids long. Germline CDR1 reads MGHRA; CDR2 reads YSYEKL. Here the CDR3 DNA reads TGCGCCAGCAGCCAATTCCGCGGACAGGCAAGCTCCTACGAGCAGTACTTC. Translating gives CASSQFRGQASSYEQYF.

This clone appeared a few times. The chain carries TRBV2 and TRBJ1-1; the D gene is possibly TRBD1 (5 bases). Trimming removed 3 bases at V and 1 base at J, with 6 bases between. CDR1 SNHLY and CDR2 FYNNEI come from the germline V gene. The CDR3 has 13 amino acids. CDR3 coding DNA: TGTGCCAGCAGTGAGGGGGGGAACACTGAAGCTTTCTTT. It is translated as CASSEGGNTEAFF. Together with reference TRBV2 and TRBJ1-1, the CDR3 gives the full variable domain: EPEVTQTPSHQVTQMGQEVILRCVPISNHLYFYWYRQILGQKVEFLVSFYNNEISEKSEIFDDQFSVERPDGSNFTLKIRSTKLEDSAMYFCASSEGGNTEAFFGQGTRLTVV.

The table lists this clone with a few counts. The J gene is TRBJ1-1, the V gene TRBV5-1; possible D gene TRBD1, 6 bases. The germline V and J ends were trimmed by 2 bases and 4 bases, with 12 bases remaining between them. Per germline, CDR1 SGHRS and CDR2 YFSETQ. The CDR3 consists of 14 residues. The CDR3 loop is CASSLRDTSTEAFF. In DNA form, the CDR3 reads TGCGCCAGCAGCTTAAGGGACACGTCCACTGAAGCTTTCTTT.

This clone was observed a handful of times. V and J are TRBV20-1 and TRBJ2-2; a possible D gene is TRBD1 (6 bases). Germline assignment: CDR1 DFQATT and CDR2 SNEGSKA (reference sequence). V lost 7 bases and J lost 7, with 10 bases in between. The CDR3 runs 11 residues. CDR3 protein: CSGGQYGELFF. The CDR3 DNA reads as TGCAGTGGGGGGCAGTACGGGGAGCTGTTTTTT.

The gene calls are TRBV4-2 and TRBJ2-7; D may be TRBD2 (6 bases). CDR3 length: 13 residues. V lost 5 bases to trimming and J lost 2 bases, with 10 bases between them. Germline assignment: CDR1 LGHNA and CDR2 YNFKEQ. The chain's CDR3 is CASSSSGTYEQYF. The CDR3 DNA follows: TGTGCCAGCAGCAGTAGCGGTACCTACGAGCAGTACTTC.

The chain has TRBV7-2 and TRBJ2-7; TRBD1 agrees at 7 bases. Trimming at V came to 3 bases and at J to 4 bases, leaving 3 bases not matched to a gene. CDR1 SGHTA and CDR2 FQGNSA come from the germline V gene. This CDR3 spans 13 amino acids. CDR3 loop: CASSLTGPYEQYF. The CDR3 DNA reads as TGTGCCAGCAGCTTGACAGGGCCTTACGAGCAGTACTTC.

This clone showed up just a few times. The chain is built from TRBV6-5 and TRBJ1-2, with a weak D call TRBD1 (5 bases). The germline V gene has CDR1 MNHEY and CDR2 SVGAGI. V was shortened by 6 bases and J by 8 bases, with 13 bases between the two germline ends. The CDR3 is 12 residues long. CDR3 sequence: CASRTGSYGYTF. CDR3 DNA sequence: TGTGCCAGCAGAACAGGTTCCTACGGCTACACCTTC.

The chain is built from TRBV13 and TRBJ1-1, with D tentatively TRBD1 (6 bases). The CDR3 is 18 amino acids. Germline assignment: CDR1 PRHDT and CDR2 FYEKMQ (reference sequence). Trimming stripped 5 bases from V and 1 base from J, with 23 bases between. The CDR3 bases are TGTGCCAGCAGCGGGCGACCGGGACACCTAACTTCGAACACTGAAGCTTTCTTT. Amino acid sequence: CASSGRPGHLTSNTEAFF.

CDR3 loop: CATSRGDRAGSNQPQHF. In DNA form, the CDR3 reads TGTGCCACCAGCAGAGGGGACAGGGCCGGGAGCAATCAGCCCCAGCATTTT. The gene calls are TRBV15 and TRBJ1-5; 9 bases are a match to TRBD1. Germline CDR1 LNHNV, CDR2 YYDKDF (reference sequence). CDR3 length: 17 amino acids. V gave up 1 base and J gave up 1 base; unmatched junction bases: 5.

The rearrangement links TRBV18 to TRBJ2-5; D is undetermined. Germline-derived CDR1 and CDR2 are KGHSH and LQKENI. The CDR3 loop spans 16 amino acids. V was trimmed by 2 bases and J by 2 bases, leaving 15 bases between them. CDR3: CASSPKVVLRQETQYF. The CDR3 bases are TGTGCCAGCTCACCAAAAGTCGTCCTGCGGCAAGAGACCCAGTACTTC.

This clone was recorded only once. This chain connects TRBV4-1 to TRBJ1-3, with 8 bases matching TRBD1. V was pared by 0 bases and J by 5 bases, with 6 bases of the junction left unmatched. This CDR3 is built from 16 residues. Germline V gene lookup returns CDR1 MGHRA and CDR2 YSYEKL. The CDR3 DNA reads TGCGCCAGCAGCCAAGAGGGACAGGCCTTTAGAAACACCATATATTTT. It encodes CASSQEGQAFRNTIYF.

This clone showed up just a few times. V is TRBV7-9 and J is TRBJ2-7, with a weak D call TRBD2 (5 bases). CDR1 is SEHNR and CDR2 is FQNEAQ in the germline V gene (reference sequence). CDR3 size: 14 residues. V dropped 1 base and J dropped 3 bases, with 10 bases sitting between them. The CDR3 loop is CASSLGLANYEQYF. DNA of the CDR3: TGTGCCAGCAGCTTAGGCCTAGCTAACTACGAGCAGTACTTC.

The V and J genes are TRBV7-9 and TRBJ1-2, with D maybe TRBD1 (6 bases). CDR1 and CDR2 (germline): SEHNR, FQNEAQ (reference sequence). V lost 4 bases and J lost 4, with 16 bases in between. CDR3 length: 15 amino acids. In DNA, the CDR3 is TGTGCCAGCAGCTCTCTAATCAGGGGAGTCTATGGCTACACCTTC. It is translated as CASSSLIRGVYGYTF.

V usage is TRBV28 and J usage is TRBJ2-5; 9 bases map to TRBD2. The germline CDR1 and CDR2 sequences are MDHEN and SYDVKM. The CDR3 length is 17 residues. V was clipped by 4 bases and J by 0 bases; unmatched bases: 9. CDR3 nucleotides: TGTGCCAGCAGTTCAGTAGCGGGGGCCCTGTACCAAGAGACCCAGTACTTC. Translating it yields CASSSVAGALYQETQYF.

The sample holds a few counts of this clone. This sequence joins TRBV28 and TRBJ2-5; 12 bases line up with TRBD1. This CDR3 is 17 amino acids long. Germline CDR1 is MDHEN and CDR2 is SYDVKM. The J segment lost 6 bases and the V segment lost 5 bases, leaving 13 bases of the junction unmatched. The CDR3 DNA follows: TGTGCCAGCAGTCCCCCAGCCGGGACAGGGGGCATGAAGACCCAGTACTTC. It codes for CASSPPAGTGGMKTQYF.

The chain links TRBV27 to TRBJ2-6; 12 nucleotides agree with TRBD1. V shed 1 base, J shed 3 bases, and the junction held 10 bases outside the gene matches. Germline V gene sequence: CDR1 MNHEY, CDR2 SMNVEV (reference sequence). CDR3 length: 20 amino acids. The CDR3 region is CASSLLPPGQGAFGANVLTF. The CDR3 DNA is TGTGCCAGCAGTTTATTGCCCCCGGGACAGGGGGCGTTTGGGGCCAACGTCCTGACTTTC.

The sample holds one count of this clone. V is TRBV2 and J is TRBJ1-1, with a possible D match to TRBD1 (5 bases). CDR1 SNHLY and CDR2 FYNNEI come from the germline V gene. Trimming left V 10 bases short and J 1 base short, with 13 bases between. The CDR3 covers 13 residues. CDR3 residues: CATQGLENTEAFF. For the CDR3, the DNA is TGTGCCACTCAGGGACTGGAGAACACTGAAGCTTTCTTT.

The genes are TRBV30 and TRBJ1-1; D is perhaps TRBD1 (5 bases). Trimming removed 8 bases from V and 11 bases from J, with 21 bases in between. The CDR3 consists of 12 residues. Germline V gives CDR1 GTSNPN, CDR2 SVGIG (reference sequence). CDR3 protein: CATGDLRGGAFF. As DNA, the CDR3 is TGTGCCACCGGGGACCTTAGGGGAGGGGCTTTCTTT.

The rearrangement links TRBV5-4 to TRBJ2-1, with D possibly TRBD2 on 6 matching bases. This CDR3 is built from 16 residues. V lost 0 bases, J lost 2 bases, and 12 bases lay in between. Germline V gives CDR1 SGHNT, CDR2 YYREEE (reference sequence). The CDR3 DNA reads as TGTGCCAGCAGCTTGGGGGGGGACGGCACCTACAATGAGCAGTTCTTC. This translates into CASSLGGDGTYNEQFF.

This rearrangement joins TRBV11-2 to TRBJ1-5; tentative D call: TRBD1 (6 bases). The V and J ends lost 4 bases and 3 bases respectively, with 10 bases between them. CDR1 and CDR2 from the germline V gene are SGHAT and FQNNGV. This CDR3 comprises 14 residues. The CDR3 sequence: CASSSGQINQPQHF. CDR3 DNA sequence: TGTGCCAGCAGCTCAGGACAGATCAATCAGCCCCAGCATTTT. Full variable domain (outside the CDR3, taken from reference TRBV11-2 and TRBJ1-5): EAGVAQSPRYKIIEKRQSVAFWCNPISGHATLYWYQQILGQGPKLLIQFQNNGVVDDSQLPKDRFSAERLKGVDSTLKIQPAKLEDSAVYLCASSSGQINQPQHFGDGTRLSIL.